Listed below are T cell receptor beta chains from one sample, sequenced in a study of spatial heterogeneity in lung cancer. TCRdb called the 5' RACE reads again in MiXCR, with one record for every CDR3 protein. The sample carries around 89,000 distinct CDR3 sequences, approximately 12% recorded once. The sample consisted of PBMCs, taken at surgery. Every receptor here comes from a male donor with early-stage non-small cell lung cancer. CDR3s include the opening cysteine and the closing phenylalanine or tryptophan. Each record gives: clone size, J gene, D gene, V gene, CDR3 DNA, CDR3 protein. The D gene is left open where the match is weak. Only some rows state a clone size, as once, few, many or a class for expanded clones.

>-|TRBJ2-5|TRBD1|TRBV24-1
TGTGCCACCAGTATCAGGGGGCGAGAGACCCAGTACTTC
CATSIRGRETQYF
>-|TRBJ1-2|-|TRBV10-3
TGTGCCATCAGTACTCCTCCGGGGGCTTACTATGGCTACACCTTC
CAISTPPGAYYGYTF
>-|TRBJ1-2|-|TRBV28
TGTGCCAGCAGGCCAGAGGTCCCTTATGGCTACACCTTC
CASRPEVPYGYTF
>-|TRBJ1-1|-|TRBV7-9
TGTGCCAGCACTACGGAGACGAGTAACGCTTTCTTT
CASTTETSNAFF
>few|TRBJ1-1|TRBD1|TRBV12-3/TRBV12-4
TGTGCCAGCAAACGACAGGGTGTGATCACTGAAGCTTTCTTT
CASKRQGVITEAFF
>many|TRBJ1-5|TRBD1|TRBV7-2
TGTGCCAGCAGCCGAGGGGGCCAGCAGCCCCAGCATTTT
CASSRGGQQPQHF
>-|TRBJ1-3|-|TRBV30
TGTGCCTGGAGCTTTGTGAGAGCTGGAAACACCATATATTTT
CAWSFVRAGNTIYF
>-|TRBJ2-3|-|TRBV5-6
TGTGCCAGCAGCTATCGACAGAGGAGGACAGATACGCAGTATTTT
CASSYRQRRTDTQYF
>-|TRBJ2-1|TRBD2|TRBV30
TGTGCCTGGACTAGCGGGATCTTTATGTCGGAGCAGTTCTTC
CAWTSGIFMSEQFF
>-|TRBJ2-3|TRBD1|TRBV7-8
TGTGCCAGCAGCTCAGGGGGAGTGGGAGATACGCAGTATTTT
CASSSGGVGDTQYF
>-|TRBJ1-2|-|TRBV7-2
TGTGCCAGCAGCTTAGATAACGGGTATAAAGGCTACACCTTC
CASSLDNGYKGYTF
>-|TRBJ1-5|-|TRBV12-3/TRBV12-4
TGTGCCAGCAGTGAACAGGGTAGACAGCCCCAGCATTTT
CASSEQGRQPQHF
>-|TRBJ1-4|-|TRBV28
TGTGCCAGCAGTTTAAATGAAAAACTGTTTTTT
CASSLNEKLFF
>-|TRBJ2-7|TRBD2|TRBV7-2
TGTGCCAGCAGAGTTGGCCTAGCGGGGACCTACGAGCAGTACTTC
CASRVGLAGTYEQYF
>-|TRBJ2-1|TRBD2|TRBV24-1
TGTGCCACCAGTGACCCCTGGGGTAGCGGGAGTCGCAATGAGCAGTTCTTC
CATSDPWGSGSRNEQFF
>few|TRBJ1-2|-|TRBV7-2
TGTGCCAGCAGCTCACCCGGGAGCTTTTGGGGCTACACCTTC
CASSSPGSFWGYTF
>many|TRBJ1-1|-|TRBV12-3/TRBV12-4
TGTGCCAGCGGACATGGGAGGGACACTGAAGCTTTCTTT
CASGHGRDTEAFF
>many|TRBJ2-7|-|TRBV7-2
TGTGCCAGCAGCCCAATCGCAGGGACCTACGAGCAGTACTTC
CASSPIAGTYEQYF
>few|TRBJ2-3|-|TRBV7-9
TGTGCCAGCAGCTTAGCGGGAGCTAACACAGATACGCAGTATTTT
CASSLAGANTDTQYF
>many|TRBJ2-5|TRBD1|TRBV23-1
TGCGCCAGCAGTCAATTGTTGCGGGACAGGGGCCAAGAGACCCAGTACTTC
CASSQLLRDRGQETQYF
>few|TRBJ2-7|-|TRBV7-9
TGTGCCAGCAGCTTTGGGACGGGGTCGGACGAGCAGTACTTC
CASSFGTGSDEQYF
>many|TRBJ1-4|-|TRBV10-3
TGTGCCATCATCGCGGTGACAGTTGAAAAACTGTTTTTT
CAIIAVTVEKLFF
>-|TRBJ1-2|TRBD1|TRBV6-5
TGTGCCAGCAAGCCGACAGGGAGCTATGGCTACACCTTC
CASKPTGSYGYTF
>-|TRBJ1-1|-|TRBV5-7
TGTGCCAGCAGCTTGGGAGGGTTGAGCACTGAAGCTTTCTTT
CASSLGGLSTEAFF
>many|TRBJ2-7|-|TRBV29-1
TGCAGCGTTGAAGATCATTTAGGGGTCGGGGAGCAGTACTTC
CSVEDHLGVGEQYF
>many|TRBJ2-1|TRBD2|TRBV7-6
TGTGCCAGCAGCTCAGTAGCGGGGGGGGCTGTCGGCTTTGCCATCGAGCAGTTCTTC
CASSSVAGGAVGFAIEQFF
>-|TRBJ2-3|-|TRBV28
TGTGCCAGCAGCCGGGCGGGCACAGATACGCAGTATTTT
CASSRAGTDTQYF
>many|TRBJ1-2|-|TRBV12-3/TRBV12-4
TGTGCCAGCAGTTTGGACAGTCTCTATGGCTACACCTTC
CASSLDSLYGYTF
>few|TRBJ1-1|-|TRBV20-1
TGCAGTGCTAGCGGGGGCTCTGAAGCTTTCTTT
CSASGGSEAFF
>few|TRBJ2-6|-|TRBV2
TGTGCCAGCAGTGCGGGGACCTCTGGGGCCAACGTCCTGACTTTC
CASSAGTSGANVLTF
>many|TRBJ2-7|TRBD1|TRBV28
TGTGCCAGCGTCCCTTTGGGGACAGGGTCCGCCTACGAGCAGTACTTC
CASVPLGTGSAYEQYF
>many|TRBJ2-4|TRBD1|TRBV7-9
TGTGCCAGCAGCTTAGAGCAGGGGGCAGCCAAAAACATTCAGTACTTC
CASSLEQGAAKNIQYF